The clone carrying this T cell receptor (beta chain) was observed once. Its antigen is unidentified. The CDR3 runs 13 residues. V lost 7 bases, J lost 1 base, and 11 bases lay in between. Germline CDR1 SNHLY, CDR2 FYNNEI. The time point: baseline pretreatment blood. Treatment noted: 15 Gy SBRT to primary tumor, nephrectomy 4 weeks later. Radiation-treated patients gave blood at baseline, week 2 and week 4. This entry belongs to a study of radiation and T cells in renal cell carcinoma. Study-wide findings and caveats: Top tumor clonotypes rose in blood 2 weeks post-radiation, then contracted.

Sequenced by immunoSEQ multiplex PCR; TCRdb stores in-frame clones only, minus some. The table shows 100,000 to 150,000 clones, with roughly 80% occurring only once. The sequences come from blood, collected from a patient whose treatment included radiotherapy and nephrectomy. The chain employs TRBV2 and TRBJ2-7; D may be TRBD1 or TRBD2 (5 bases each). This clonotype originated in a woman aged 55 to 70 with renal cell carcinoma. This CDR3 reads CASTGDRSYEQYF. The CDR3 DNA sequence: TGTGCCAGCACCGGGGACCGATCCTACGAGCAGTACTTC.